Presented here are 8 T cell receptor beta chains from one specimen sequenced in a study of human T cells and chemical hapten exposure. MiXCR, applied by TCRdb to the RACE reads, yields one record per CDR3 protein. In the table there are more than 80,000 distinct CDR3 sequences, less than 14% of which are singletons. The time point here: pre-sensitization, week 0. Stated treatment: therapeutic diphenylcyclopropenone sensitization with weekly scalp DPC. The material was whole blood, obtained in connection with sensitization to the hapten diphenylcyclopropenone (DPC). The receptors were sampled from a woman between 55 and 75 years old with alopecia areata. Some clones in this sample may be carry-over from other donors' samples.

This clonotype was observed a handful of times. This sequence joins TRBV11-2 and TRBJ2-3; 9 bases fit TRBD2. V was clipped by 0 bases and J by 7 bases; unmatched bases: 11. The CDR3 spans 17 residues. Germline V gene sequence: CDR1 SGHAT, CDR2 FQNNGV. The CDR3 region is CASSLEGGAGGPNTQYF. CDR3 DNA: TGTGCCAGCAGCTTAGAGGGCGGAGCGGGGGGACCAAATACGCAGTATTTT.

The table lists this clonotype with many counts. This rearrangement joins TRBV11-2 to TRBJ2-5; D gene unclear. This CDR3 is built from 13 residues. CDR1 is SGHAT and CDR2 is FQNNGV in the germline V gene. V was trimmed by 5 bases and J by 4 bases, leaving 11 bases between them. CDR3 nucleotides: TGTGCCAGCAGCGAACGACTGCTAGAGACCCAGTACTTC. Its protein is CASSERLLETQYF. Based on the CDR3 plus reference TRBV11-2 and TRBJ2-5, the full variable domain is EAGVAQSPRYKIIEKRQSVAFWCNPISGHATLYWYQQILGQGPKLLIQFQNNGVVDDSQLPKDRFSAERLKGVDSTLKIQPAKLEDSAVYLCASSERLLETQYFGPGTRLLVL.

This clonotype was found many times. The gene calls are TRBV7-9 and TRBJ1-6; D gene uncertain. This CDR3 region has 16 residues. CDR1 SEHNR and CDR2 FQNEAQ come from the germline V gene (reference sequence). The V end was cut by 2 bases, the J end by 8 bases, with 16 bases between. The CDR3 DNA follows: TGTGCCAGCAGCTTATCTGACGGAAGAAGGTATTCACCCCTCCACTTT. Translation: CASSLSDGRRYSPLHF.

The genes are TRBV7-2 and TRBJ1-1, with 11 bases lining up with TRBD1. The CDR3 is 15 residues long. CDR1 and CDR2 (germline): SGHTA, FQGNSA. The junction had 11 bases not matched to a gene; V was cut back by 4 bases and J by 10 bases. For the CDR3, the DNA is TGTGCCAGCAGCTCGTCTGGACAGGGGGCGCTTGGAGCTTTCTTT. Translation gives CASSSSGQGALGAFF.

Here the CDR3 DNA reads TGTGCCATCAGTGATAGGGGGGCGCAAGAGACCCAGTACTTC. This gives the protein CAISDRGAQETQYF. V gene TRBV10-3 combines with J gene TRBJ2-5; D may match TRBD1 or TRBD2 (6 bases each). V lost 3 bases, J lost 2 bases, and 10 bases lay in between. The CDR3 sequence is 14 residues long. Germline V gene lookup returns CDR1 ENHRY and CDR2 SYGVKD.

This clonotype was recorded at least ten times. The genes are TRBV5-1 and TRBJ1-1, with D uncertain. The V end lost 4 bases, the J end lost 11 bases, and 27 bases lay between the germline ends. The CDR3 runs to 16 residues. Germline V gives CDR1 SGHRS, CDR2 YFSETQ. CDR3 loop: CASSEAAGLRLLEAFF. CDR3 coding DNA: TGCGCCAGCAGCGAGGCGGCGGGGTTGAGGTTGTTGGAGGCTTTCTTT. Complete variable domain (other parts from reference TRBV5-1 and TRBJ1-1): KAGVTQTPRYLIKTRGQQVTLSCSPISGHRSVSWYQQTPGQGLQFLFEYFSETQRNKGNFPGRFSGRQFSNSRSEMNVSTLELGDSALYLCASSEAAGLRLLEAFFGQGTRLTVV.

Many counts were recorded for this clonotype. The chain combines TRBV19 with TRBJ1-2, with 7 bases that match TRBD1. CDR3 length: 15 amino acids. Germline trimming cut 3 bases from V and 3 bases from J; bases unmatched to any gene: 7. Germline V gives CDR1 LNHDA, CDR2 SQIVND (reference sequence). The CDR3 here is CASSMGGQRYYGYTF. In nucleotides, the CDR3 is TGTGCCAGTAGTATGGGGGGACAGCGCTACTATGGCTACACCTTC.

This clonotype turned up a few times. This chain connects TRBV14 to TRBJ2-2; TRBD1 aligns across 7 bases. CDR3 length equals 15 residues. V trimming: 6 bases; J trimming: 6 bases; junction bases outside the gene matches: 10. CDR1 and CDR2 from the germline V gene are SGHDN and FVKESK. CDR3 in amino acids: CASSKTGRNAGELFF. The CDR3 DNA sequence: TGTGCCAGCAGTAAGACAGGGCGAAACGCCGGGGAGCTGTTTTTT.